The following is a T cell receptor (beta chain) sequence with its context. Its antigen is not identified. Samples: about 28 days before transplant, then days 30, 100 and 180 after. CDR3 length: 14 residues. The germline V gene encodes CDR1 SGDLS and CDR2 YYNGEE. V was trimmed by 3 bases and J by 0 bases, leaving 4 bases between them. The sample originates from a study of T cell clonotyping in hematopoietic cell transplantation. Findings and limits, study-wide: Recipient TCR diversity dropped after transplant; expanded clonotypes rose from day 30 to 180. Broader posttransplant TCR repertoire diversity was predicted by graft donor and pretransplant recipient Inverse Simpson Index values. CD4 and CD8 repertoire contributions could not be separated without sorting.

Here immunoSEQ multiplex PCR was the method, and the copy in TCRdb shows in-frame clones only, minus some. This sample has about 9,300 clones, with about four fifths found just once. J is TRBJ1-6 and V is TRBV9; D is uncertain. This clonotype was sampled from a male patient between 55 and 70 years old who had an allogeneic stem cell transplant from an unrelated donor, so the T cells may come from the graft donor. Some clones in this sample may be carry-over from other donors' samples. The specimen comprised PBMCs, sampled at the time of graft-versus-host disease after allogeneic stem cell transplant. In DNA form, the CDR3 reads TGTGCCAGCAGCGCAAGCTCCTATAATTCACCCCTCCACTTT. It encodes CASSASSYNSPLHF. Full variable domain (outside the CDR3, taken from reference TRBV9 and TRBJ1-6): DSGVTQTPKHLITATGQRVTLRCSPRSGDLSVYWYQQSLDQGLQFLIQYYNGEERAKGNILERFSAQQFPDLHSELNLSSLELGDSALYFCASSASSYNSPLHFGNGTRLTVT.